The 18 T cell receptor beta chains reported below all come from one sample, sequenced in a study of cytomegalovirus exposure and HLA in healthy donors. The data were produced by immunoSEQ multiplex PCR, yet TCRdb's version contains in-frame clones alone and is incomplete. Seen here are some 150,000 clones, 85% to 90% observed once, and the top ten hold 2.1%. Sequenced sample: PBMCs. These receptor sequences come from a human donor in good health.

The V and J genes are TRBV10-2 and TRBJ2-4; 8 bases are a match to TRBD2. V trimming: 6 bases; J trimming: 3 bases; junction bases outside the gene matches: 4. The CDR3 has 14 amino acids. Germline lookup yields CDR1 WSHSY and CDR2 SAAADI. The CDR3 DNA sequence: TGCGCCAGCAGAGAACGGGAGGGCAAAAACATTCAGTACTTC. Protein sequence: CASREREGKNIQYF.

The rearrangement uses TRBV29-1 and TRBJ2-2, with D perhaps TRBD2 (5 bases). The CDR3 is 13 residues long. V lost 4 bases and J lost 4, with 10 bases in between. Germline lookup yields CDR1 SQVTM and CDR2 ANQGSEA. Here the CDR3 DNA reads TGCAGCGTTGGCGGGTCGGGCACCGGGGAGCTGTTTTTT. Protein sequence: CSVGGSGTGELFF.

The CDR3 protein is CASSLLDTDGTEAFF. The CDR3 DNA sequence: TGCGCCAGCAGCCTCTTGGACACTGACGGGACTGAAGCTTTCTTT. The chain uses TRBV4-1 and TRBJ1-1; maybe TRBD1 (5 bases). CDR1 is MGHRA and CDR2 is YSYEKL in the germline V gene. CDR3 length equals 15 residues. Trimming shortened V by 4 bases and J by 5 bases, and 17 bases separated the two germline ends.

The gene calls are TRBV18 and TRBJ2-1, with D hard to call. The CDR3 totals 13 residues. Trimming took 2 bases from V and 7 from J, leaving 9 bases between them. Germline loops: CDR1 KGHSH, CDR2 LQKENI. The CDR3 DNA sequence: TGTGCCAGCTCACCATCGGGTGGGAATGAGCAGTTCTTC. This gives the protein CASSPSGGNEQFF.

CDR3 in DNA: TGTGCCAGCAGCGTAACCATGGGACAGGGAGACACCGGGGAGCTGTTTTTT. Translation: CASSVTMGQGDTGELFF. The chain recombines TRBV9 with TRBJ2-2, with 9 nucleotides matching TRBD1. Trimming at V came to 1 base and at J to 3 bases, leaving 7 bases not matched to a gene. CDR1 and CDR2 from the germline V gene are SGDLS and YYNGEE. The CDR3 contains 17 residues.

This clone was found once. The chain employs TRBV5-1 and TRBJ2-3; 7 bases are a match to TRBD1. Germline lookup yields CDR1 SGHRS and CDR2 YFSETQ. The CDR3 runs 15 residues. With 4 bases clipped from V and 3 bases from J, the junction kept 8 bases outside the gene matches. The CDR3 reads CASSTGQLGTDTQYF. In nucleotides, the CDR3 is TGCGCCAGCAGCACGGGACAGCTGGGAACAGATACGCAGTATTTT. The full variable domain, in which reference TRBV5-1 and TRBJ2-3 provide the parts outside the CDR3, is KAGVTQTPRYLIKTRGQQVTLSCSPISGHRSVSWYQQTPGQGLQFLFEYFSETQRNKGNFPGRFSGRQFSNSRSEMNVSTLELGDSALYLCASSTGQLGTDTQYFGPGTRLTVL.

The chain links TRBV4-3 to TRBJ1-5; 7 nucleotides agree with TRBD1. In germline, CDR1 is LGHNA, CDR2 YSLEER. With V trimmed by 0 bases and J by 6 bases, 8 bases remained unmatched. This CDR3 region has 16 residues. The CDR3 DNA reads TGCGCCAGCAGCCAAGATCATGACAGGGTGAGTCAGCCCCAGCATTTT. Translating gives CASSQDHDRVSQPQHF.

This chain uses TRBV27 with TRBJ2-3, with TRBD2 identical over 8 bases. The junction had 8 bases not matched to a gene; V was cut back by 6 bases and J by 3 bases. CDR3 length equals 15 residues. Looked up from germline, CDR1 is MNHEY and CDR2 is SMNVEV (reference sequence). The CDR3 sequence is CASSPSGRGTDTQYF. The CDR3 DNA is TGTGCCAGCAGCCCCAGCGGGAGAGGGACAGATACGCAGTATTTT.

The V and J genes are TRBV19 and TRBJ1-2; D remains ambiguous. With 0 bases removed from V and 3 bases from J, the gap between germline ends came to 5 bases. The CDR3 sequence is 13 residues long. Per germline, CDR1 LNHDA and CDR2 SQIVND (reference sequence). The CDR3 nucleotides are TGTGCCAGTAGTATAGAGCCGGACTATGGCTACACCTTC. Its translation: CASSIEPDYGYTF.

The CDR3 sequence is CASSQGRDRAYQPQHF. DNA of the CDR3: TGCGCCAGCAGCCAGGGCCGGGACAGGGCCTATCAGCCCCAGCATTTT. The chain links TRBV4-3 to TRBJ1-5, with TRBD1 matching 9 bases. CDR1 and CDR2 from the germline V gene are LGHNA and YSLEER. The CDR3 consists of 16 residues. V was clipped by 3 bases and J by 5 bases; unmatched bases: 8.

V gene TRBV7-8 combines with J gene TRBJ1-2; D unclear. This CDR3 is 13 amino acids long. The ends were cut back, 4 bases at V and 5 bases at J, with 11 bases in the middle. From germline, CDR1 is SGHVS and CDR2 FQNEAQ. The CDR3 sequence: CASSSADSYGYTF. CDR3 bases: TGTGCCAGCAGCTCCGCGGATTCATATGGCTACACCTTC.

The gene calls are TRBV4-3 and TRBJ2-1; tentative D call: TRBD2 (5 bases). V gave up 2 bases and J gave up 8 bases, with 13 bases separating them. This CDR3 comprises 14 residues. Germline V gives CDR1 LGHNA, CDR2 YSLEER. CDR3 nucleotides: TGCGCCAGCAGCCAACACCCGGGGTCGGATGAGCAGTTCTTC. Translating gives CASSQHPGSDEQFF.

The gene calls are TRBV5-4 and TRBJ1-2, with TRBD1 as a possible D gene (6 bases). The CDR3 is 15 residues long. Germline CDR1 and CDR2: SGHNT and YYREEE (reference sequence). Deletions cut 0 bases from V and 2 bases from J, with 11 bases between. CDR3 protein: CASSLENRANYGYTF. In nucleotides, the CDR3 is TGTGCCAGCAGCTTGGAGAACAGGGCCAACTATGGCTACACCTTC.

This CDR3 is CASVSGYSSGNTIYF. DNA of the CDR3: TGTGCCAGTGTTTCAGGGTATAGCTCTGGAAACACCATATATTTT. The chain joins TRBV19 to TRBJ1-3; TRBD1 might be the D (5 bases). The CDR3 runs to 15 residues. CDR1 is LNHDA, CDR2 SQIVND, per germline (reference sequence). Trimming removed 8 bases from V and 0 bases from J, with 14 bases in between.

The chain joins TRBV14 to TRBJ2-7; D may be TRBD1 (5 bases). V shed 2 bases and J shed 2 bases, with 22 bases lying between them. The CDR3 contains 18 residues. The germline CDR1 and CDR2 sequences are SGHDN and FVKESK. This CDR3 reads CASSQILLSGREPYEQYF. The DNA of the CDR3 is TGTGCCAGCAGCCAAATTTTATTATCGGGCAGGGAACCCTACGAGCAGTACTTC.

CDR3 DNA sequence: TGTGCCAGCAGTCGGAACTACGGTAGCGAGCAGTACTTC. Translating it yields CASSRNYGSEQYF. The chain is built from TRBV28 and TRBJ2-7, with unresolved D. The germline V gene encodes CDR1 MDHEN and CDR2 SYDVKM. V shed 5 bases and J shed 6 bases, with 14 bases lying between them. The CDR3 extends over 13 amino acids.

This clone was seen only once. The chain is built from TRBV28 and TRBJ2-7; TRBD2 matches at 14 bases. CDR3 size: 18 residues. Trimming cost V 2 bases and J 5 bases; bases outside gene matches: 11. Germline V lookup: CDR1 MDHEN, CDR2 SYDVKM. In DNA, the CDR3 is TGTGCCAGCAGTTTACTCCGACTAGCGGGAGGGCTAGTGAACGAGCAGTACTTC. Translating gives CASSLLRLAGGLVNEQYF. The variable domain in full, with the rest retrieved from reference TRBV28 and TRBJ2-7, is DVKVTQSSRYLVKRTGEKVFLECVQDMDHENMFWYRQDPGLGLRLIYFSYDVKMKEKGDIPEGYSVSREKKERFSLILESASTNQTSMYLCASSLLRLAGGLVNEQYFGPGTRLTVT.

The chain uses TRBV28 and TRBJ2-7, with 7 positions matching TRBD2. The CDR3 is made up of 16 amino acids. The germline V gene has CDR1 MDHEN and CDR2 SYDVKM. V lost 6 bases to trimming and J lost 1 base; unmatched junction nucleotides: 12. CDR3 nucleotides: TGTGCCAGCAGCCCCTCTAGCGGCTCCAGATCCTACGAGCAGTACTTC. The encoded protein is CASSPSSGSRSYEQYF.